This TCR beta chain was observed in a study of CD8+CD57+ T cells in acquired aplastic anemia. Trimming at V came to 4 bases and at J to 4 bases, leaving 9 bases not matched to a gene. The CDR3 covers 15 residues. Looked up from germline, CDR1 is DFQATT and CDR2 is SNEGSKA (reference sequence). Genomic DNA, serving as template, underwent TCR beta VDJ and CDR3 profiling. TCRdb reprocessed the reads with MiXCR, giving one entry per CDR3 protein. The sample holds fewer than 200,000 distinct CDR3 sequences, around 45% seen once. Regarding the study as a whole: Patients versus controls showed no significant CD8+ Simpson's diversity difference. Overlap between patients and controls comprised 25 to 35 CD8+ CDR3 sequences.

There are many counts of this clonotype. The antigen is not known. This sequence joins TRBV20-1 and TRBJ1-5; 8 nucleotides match TRBD1. Sample: sorted CD4+, CD8+, or CD8+CD57+ T cells (not recorded which) from PBMCs. The clonotype was recovered from a human donor in good health. CDR3 sequence (DNA): TGCAGTGCTACCTCGACAGGGGATGGGAATCAGCCCCAGCATTTT. Its translation is CSATSTGDGNQPQHF.